This entry describes one T cell receptor beta chain. The antigen is undetermined. There are 14 residues in the CDR3. V lost 1 base, J lost 3 bases, and 10 bases lay in between. Germline-derived CDR1 and CDR2 are SGHRS and YFSETQ. This entry belongs to a study of T cell responses to AZD1222 COVID-19 vaccine. Using immunoSEQ multiplex PCR, the repertoire was profiled, and TCRdb retains in-frame clones only, with some absent. The data hold approximately 150,000 clones, with more than 90% observed a single time. General study results and limits: Among the donors, most were white British and more were female, and clonal diversity was possibly underestimated. Baseline seropositives among AZD1222 recipients totaled only 5 to 7.

The chain links TRBV5-1 to TRBJ1-2; D gene uncertain. This receptor was obtained from an adult in good health. The sequencing here drew on peripheral blood, taken on day 0 of AZD1222 vaccination. Here the CDR3 DNA reads TGCGCCAGCAGCTTGATGACTCAGGACTATGGCTACACCTTC. Its protein is CASSLMTQDYGYTF.